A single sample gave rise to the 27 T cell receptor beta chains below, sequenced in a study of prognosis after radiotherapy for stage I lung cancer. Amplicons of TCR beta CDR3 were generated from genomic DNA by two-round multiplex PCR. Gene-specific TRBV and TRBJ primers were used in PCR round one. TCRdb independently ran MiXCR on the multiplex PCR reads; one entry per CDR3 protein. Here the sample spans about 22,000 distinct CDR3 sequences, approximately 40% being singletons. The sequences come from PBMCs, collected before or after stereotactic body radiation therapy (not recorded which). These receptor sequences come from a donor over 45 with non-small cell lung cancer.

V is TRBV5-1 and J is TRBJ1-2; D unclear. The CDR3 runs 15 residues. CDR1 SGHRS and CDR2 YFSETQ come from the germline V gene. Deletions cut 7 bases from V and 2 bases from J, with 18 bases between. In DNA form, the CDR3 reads TGCGCCAGCGTCCCCGGGAGCGGCGGAAACTATGGCTACACCTTC. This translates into CASVPGSGGNYGYTF.

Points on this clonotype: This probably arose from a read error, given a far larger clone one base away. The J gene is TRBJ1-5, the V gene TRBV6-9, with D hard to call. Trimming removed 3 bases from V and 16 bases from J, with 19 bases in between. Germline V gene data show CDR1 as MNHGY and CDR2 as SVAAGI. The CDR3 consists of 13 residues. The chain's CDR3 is CASSYSSLTPLHF. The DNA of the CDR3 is TGTGCCAGCAGTTACTCATCTTTGACACCCCTTCATTTT.

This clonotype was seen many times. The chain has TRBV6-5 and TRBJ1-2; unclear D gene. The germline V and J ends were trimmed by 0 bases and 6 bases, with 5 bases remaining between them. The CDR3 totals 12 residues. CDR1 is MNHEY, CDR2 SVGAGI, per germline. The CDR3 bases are TGTGCCAGCAGTTACTCGGGCCATGGCTACACCTTC. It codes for CASSYSGHGYTF.

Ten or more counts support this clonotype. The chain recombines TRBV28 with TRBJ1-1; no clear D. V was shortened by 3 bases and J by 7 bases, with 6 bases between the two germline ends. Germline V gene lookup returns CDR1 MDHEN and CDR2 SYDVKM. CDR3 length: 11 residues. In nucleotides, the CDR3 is TGTGCCAGCAGTTTGGTGGGTGAAGCTTTCTTT. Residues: CASSLVGEAFF.

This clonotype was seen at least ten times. This CDR3 reads CASSHLNAGGGYTF. The CDR3 DNA follows: TGTGCCAGCAGCCACCTTAACGCAGGGGGCGGCTACACCTTC. The chain carries TRBV3-1 and TRBJ1-2; TRBD1 matches at 8 bases. The V and J ends lost 3 bases and 8 bases, in that order; junction bases with no gene match: 8. Germline V lookup: CDR1 LGHDT, CDR2 YNNKEL (reference sequence). The length of the CDR3 is 14 residues.

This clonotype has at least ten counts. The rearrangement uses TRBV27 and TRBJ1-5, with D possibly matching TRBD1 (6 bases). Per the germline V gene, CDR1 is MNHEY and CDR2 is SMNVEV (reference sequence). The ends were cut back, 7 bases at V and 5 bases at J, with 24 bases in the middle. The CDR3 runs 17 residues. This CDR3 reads CASKSEFWGGADQPQHF. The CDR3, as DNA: TGTGCCAGCAAAAGTGAGTTCTGGGGGGGGGCCGATCAGCCCCAGCATTTT.

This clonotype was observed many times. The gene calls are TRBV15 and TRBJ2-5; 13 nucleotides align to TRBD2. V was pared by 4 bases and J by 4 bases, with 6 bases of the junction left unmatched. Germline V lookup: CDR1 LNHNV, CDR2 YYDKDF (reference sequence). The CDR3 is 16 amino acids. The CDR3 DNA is TGTGCCACCAGCACCGGGACTAGCGGGATCGCAGAGACCCAGTACTTC. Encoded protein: CATSTGTSGIAETQYF. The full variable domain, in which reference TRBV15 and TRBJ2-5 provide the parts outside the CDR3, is DAMVIQNPRYQVTQFGKPVTLSCSQTLNHNVMYWYQQKSSQAPKLLFHYYDKDFNNEADTPDNFQSRRPNTSFCFLDIRSPGLGDTAMYLCATSTGTSGIAETQYFGPGTRLLVL.

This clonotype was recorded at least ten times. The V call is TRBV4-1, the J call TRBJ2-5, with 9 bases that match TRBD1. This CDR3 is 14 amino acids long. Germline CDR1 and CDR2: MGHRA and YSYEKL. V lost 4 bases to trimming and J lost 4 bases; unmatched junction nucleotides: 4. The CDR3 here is CASSLQGAGETQYF. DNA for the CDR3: TGCGCCAGCAGCCTACAGGGGGCCGGAGAGACCCAGTACTTC.

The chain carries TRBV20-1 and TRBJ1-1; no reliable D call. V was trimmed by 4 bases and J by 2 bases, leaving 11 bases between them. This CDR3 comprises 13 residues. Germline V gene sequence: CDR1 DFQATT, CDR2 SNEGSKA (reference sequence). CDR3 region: CSATYSLNTEAFF. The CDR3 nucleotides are TGCAGTGCTACATATTCCCTCAACACTGAAGCTTTCTTT.

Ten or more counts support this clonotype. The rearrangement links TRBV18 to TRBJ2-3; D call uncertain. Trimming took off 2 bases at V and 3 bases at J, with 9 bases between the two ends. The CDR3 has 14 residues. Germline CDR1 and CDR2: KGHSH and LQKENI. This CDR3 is CASSPSLETDTQYF. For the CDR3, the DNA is TGTGCCAGCTCACCAAGCCTAGAAACAGATACGCAGTATTTT.

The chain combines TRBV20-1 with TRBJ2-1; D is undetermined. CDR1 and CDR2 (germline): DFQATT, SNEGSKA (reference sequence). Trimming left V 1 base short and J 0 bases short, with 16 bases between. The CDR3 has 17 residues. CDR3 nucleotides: TGCAGTGCTAGAGGGTTGTTTTGGCGGTGCTCCTACAATGAGCAGTTCTTC. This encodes CSARGLFWRCSYNEQFF.

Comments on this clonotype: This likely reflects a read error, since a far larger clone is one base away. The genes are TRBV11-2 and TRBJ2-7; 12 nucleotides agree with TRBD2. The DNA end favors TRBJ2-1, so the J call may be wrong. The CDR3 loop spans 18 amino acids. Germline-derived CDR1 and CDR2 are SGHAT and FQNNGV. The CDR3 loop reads CASSLVGSPSGRVHEQFF. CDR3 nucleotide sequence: TGTGCCAGCAGCTTAGTGGGTTCTCCTAGCGGGAGGGTCCATGAGCAGTTCTTC.

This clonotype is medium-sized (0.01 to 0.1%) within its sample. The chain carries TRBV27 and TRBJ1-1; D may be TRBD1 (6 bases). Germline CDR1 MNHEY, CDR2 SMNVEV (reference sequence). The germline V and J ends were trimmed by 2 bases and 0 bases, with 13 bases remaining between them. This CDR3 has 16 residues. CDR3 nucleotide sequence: TGTGCCAGCAGTTTAGGGGGCCCTGGATTGAACACTGAAGCTTTCTTT. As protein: CASSLGGPGLNTEAFF.

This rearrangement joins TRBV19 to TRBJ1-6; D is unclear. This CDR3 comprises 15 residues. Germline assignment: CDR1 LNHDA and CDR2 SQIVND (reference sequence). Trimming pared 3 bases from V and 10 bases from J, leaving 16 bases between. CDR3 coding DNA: TGTGCCAGTAGTATCGAGGTGGTGTATGGATCACCCCTCCACTTT. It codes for CASSIEVVYGSPLHF.

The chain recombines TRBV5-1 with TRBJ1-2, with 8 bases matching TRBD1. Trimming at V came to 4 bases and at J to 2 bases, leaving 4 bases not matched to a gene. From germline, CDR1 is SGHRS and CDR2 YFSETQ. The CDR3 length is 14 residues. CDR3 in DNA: TGCGCCAGCAGCGAAGGGACAGGCAACTATGGCTACACCTTC. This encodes CASSEGTGNYGYTF.

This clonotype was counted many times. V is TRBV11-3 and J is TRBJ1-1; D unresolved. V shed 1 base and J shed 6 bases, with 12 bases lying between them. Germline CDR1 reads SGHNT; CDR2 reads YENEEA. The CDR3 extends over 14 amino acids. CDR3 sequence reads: CASSLASAAAEAFF. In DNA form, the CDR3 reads TGTGCCAGCAGCTTAGCCTCGGCAGCAGCTGAAGCTTTCTTT.

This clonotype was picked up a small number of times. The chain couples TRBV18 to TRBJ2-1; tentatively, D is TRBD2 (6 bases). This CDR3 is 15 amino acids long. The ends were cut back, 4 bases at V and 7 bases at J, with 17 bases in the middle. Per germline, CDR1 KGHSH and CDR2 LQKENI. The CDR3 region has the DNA TGTGCCAGCTCACTGATTGAAAAGGACTATAATGAGCAGTTCTTC. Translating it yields CASSLIEKDYNEQFF. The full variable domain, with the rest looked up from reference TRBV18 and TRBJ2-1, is NAGVMQNPRHLVRRRGQEARLRCSPMKGHSHVYWYRQLPEEGLKFMVYLQKENIIDESGMPKERFSAEFPKEGPSILRIQQVVRGDSAAYFCASSLIEKDYNEQFFGPGTRLTVL.

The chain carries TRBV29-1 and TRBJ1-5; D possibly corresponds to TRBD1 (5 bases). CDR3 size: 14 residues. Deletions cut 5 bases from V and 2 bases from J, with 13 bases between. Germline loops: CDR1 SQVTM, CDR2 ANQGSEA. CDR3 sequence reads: CSVSGGSGNQPQHF. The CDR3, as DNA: TGCAGCGTTAGCGGGGGGTCGGGCAATCAGCCCCAGCATTTT.

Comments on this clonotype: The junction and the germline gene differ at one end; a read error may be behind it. The CDR3 is CASSPQGIDYGYTF. The CDR3 DNA reads as TGTGCCAGCAGTCCCCAGGGTATCGACTATGGCTACACCTTC. The gene calls are TRBV10-2 and TRBJ1-2, with D possibly TRBD1 on 5 matching bases. This CDR3 comprises 14 residues. Germline V gene data show CDR1 as WSHSY and CDR2 as SAAADI.

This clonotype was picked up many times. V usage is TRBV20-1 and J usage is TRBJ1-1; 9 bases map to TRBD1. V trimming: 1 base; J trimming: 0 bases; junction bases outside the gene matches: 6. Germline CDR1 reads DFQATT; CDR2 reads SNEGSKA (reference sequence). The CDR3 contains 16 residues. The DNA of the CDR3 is TGCAGTGCTAGAGGGGACAGGGCCCTTTTGAACACTGAAGCTTTCTTT. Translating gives CSARGDRALLNTEAFF.

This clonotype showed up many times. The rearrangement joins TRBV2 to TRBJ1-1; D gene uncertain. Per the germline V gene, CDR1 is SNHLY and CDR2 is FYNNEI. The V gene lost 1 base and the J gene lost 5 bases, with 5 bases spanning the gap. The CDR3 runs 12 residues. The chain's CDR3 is CASSEGGTEAFF. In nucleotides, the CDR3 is TGTGCCAGCAGTGAAGGTGGTACTGAAGCTTTCTTT.

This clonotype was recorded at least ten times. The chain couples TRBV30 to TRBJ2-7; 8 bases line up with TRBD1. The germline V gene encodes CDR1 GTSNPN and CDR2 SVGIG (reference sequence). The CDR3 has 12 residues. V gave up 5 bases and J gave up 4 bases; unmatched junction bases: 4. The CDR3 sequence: CAWDGQGYEQYF. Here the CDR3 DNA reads TGTGCCTGGGACGGACAGGGTTACGAGCAGTACTTC.

CDR3 coding DNA: TGTGCCAGCAGCCCCCGGACAGGGAGGAACATTCAGTACTTC. This sequence encodes CASSPRTGRNIQYF. This sequence joins TRBV7-9 and TRBJ2-4, with 8 bases identical to TRBD1. Trimming at V came to 5 bases and at J to 7 bases, leaving 7 bases not matched to a gene. Germline loops: CDR1 SEHNR, CDR2 FQNEAQ (reference sequence). The CDR3 covers 14 residues.

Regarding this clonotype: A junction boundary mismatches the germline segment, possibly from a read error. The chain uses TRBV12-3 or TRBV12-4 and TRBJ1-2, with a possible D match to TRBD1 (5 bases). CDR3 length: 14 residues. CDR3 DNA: TGTACCAGCAGTCCCTGGGGGTGGGCGCGTGGCTACACCTTC. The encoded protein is CTSSPWGWARGYTF.

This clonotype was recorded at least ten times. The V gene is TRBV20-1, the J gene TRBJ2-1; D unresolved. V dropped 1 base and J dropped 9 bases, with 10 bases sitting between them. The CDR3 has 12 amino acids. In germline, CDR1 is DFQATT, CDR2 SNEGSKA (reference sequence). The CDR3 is CSARVVYSEQFF. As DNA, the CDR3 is TGCAGTGCTAGAGTGGTGTACTCTGAGCAGTTCTTC.

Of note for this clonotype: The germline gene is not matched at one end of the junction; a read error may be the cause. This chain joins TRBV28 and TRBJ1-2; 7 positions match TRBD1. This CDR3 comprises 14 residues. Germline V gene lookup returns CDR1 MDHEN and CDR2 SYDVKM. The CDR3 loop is CGSRGGGGRYGYTF. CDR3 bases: TGTGGCAGCAGAGGGGGCGGAGGGAGATATGGCTACACCTTC.

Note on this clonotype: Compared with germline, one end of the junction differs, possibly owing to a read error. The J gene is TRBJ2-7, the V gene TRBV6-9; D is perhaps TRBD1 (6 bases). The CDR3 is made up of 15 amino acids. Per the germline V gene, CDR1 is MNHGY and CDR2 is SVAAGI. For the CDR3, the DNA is TGTGCCAGCAGTTACACAACAGGGAGTGCCTACGAGCGGTACTTC. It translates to CASSYTTGSAYERYF.